Below are 19 T cell receptor beta chains sequenced from a single sample in a study of early T cells in non-severe SARS-CoV-2 infection. TCRdb called the 5' RACE reads again in MiXCR, with one record for every CDR3 protein. The sample has some 70,000 distinct CDR3 sequences; roughly a tenth are singletons. The sequenced sample consisted of whole blood. The receptors were sampled from an adult who was a healthcare worker with PCR-confirmed SARS-CoV-2 infection or an uninfected control (not recorded which).

The V gene is TRBV3-1, the J gene TRBJ1-2, with 7 positions matching TRBD1. J gave up 8 bases and V 3 bases, and 6 bases lay outside the gene matches. Per the germline V gene, CDR1 is LGHDT and CDR2 is YNNKEL (reference sequence). The CDR3 spans 13 residues. The CDR3 DNA reads TGTGCCAGCAGCCATACAGGGGTAGGCGGCTACACCTTC. This translates into CASSHTGVGGYTF.

The table lists this clonotype with a few counts. CDR3 nucleotide sequence: TGCAGCGCCGACGGAAGTTCGGAAAACTATGGCTACACCTTC. Amino acids: CSADGSSENYGYTF. The J gene is TRBJ1-2, the V gene TRBV29-1; D gene unclear. The V end was cut by 7 bases, the J end by 2 bases, with 17 bases between. CDR1 SQVTM and CDR2 ANQGSEA come from the germline V gene. This CDR3 spans 14 amino acids.

This clonotype came up many times. The CDR3 spells CASSRTGANTGELFF. Here the CDR3 DNA reads TGTGCCAGCAGTCGCACCGGGGCGAACACCGGGGAGCTGTTTTTT. The gene calls are TRBV7-9 and TRBJ2-2, with D perhaps TRBD2 (5 bases). CDR1 is SEHNR, CDR2 FQNEAQ, per germline (reference sequence). V lost 6 bases and J 0 bases, leaving 11 bases between the germline ends. The CDR3 sequence is 15 residues long.

The CDR3 region has the DNA TGCGCCAGCAGCCAAGATCCGTGGCGGGAGGGCACCGGGGAGCTGTTTTTT. Translating it yields CASSQDPWREGTGELFF. The chain uses TRBV4-1 and TRBJ2-2; 9 bases are shared with TRBD2. The trim removed 0 bases at V and 4 bases at J, leaving 6 bases unmatched. Germline CDR1 and CDR2: MGHRA and YSYEKL. The CDR3 covers 17 residues.

This clonotype has just a few counts. V and J are TRBV29-1 and TRBJ1-1, with 8 positions matching TRBD1. CDR3 length equals 13 residues. The germline CDR1 and CDR2 sequences are SQVTM and ANQGSEA. Trimming at V came to 3 bases and at J to 2 bases, leaving 2 bases not matched to a gene. The CDR3 bases are TGCAGCGTTGAGGGACAGGCAAACACTGAAGCTTTCTTT. It encodes CSVEGQANTEAFF.

This clonotype has only a few counts. The chain employs TRBV3-1 and TRBJ1-1, with D uncertain. This CDR3 spans 13 amino acids. V gave up 1 base and J gave up 8 bases, with 11 bases separating them. Germline assignment: CDR1 LGHDT and CDR2 YNNKEL (reference sequence). CDR3 sequence reads: CASSQGSAPEAFF. For the CDR3, the DNA is TGTGCCAGCAGCCAAGGGTCAGCCCCCGAAGCTTTCTTT.

This clonotype was detected many times. The chain joins TRBV11-2 to TRBJ2-1; D is perhaps TRBD2 (6 bases). This CDR3 comprises 15 residues. Germline V lookup: CDR1 SGHAT, CDR2 FQNNGV. V was trimmed by 3 bases and J by 8 bases, leaving 17 bases between them. In nucleotides, the CDR3 is TGTGCCAGCAGCTTCCAGAGACGGGAGCACGATGAGCAGTTCTTC. This codes for CASSFQRREHDEQFF.

The chain couples TRBV7-2 to TRBJ2-7, with 11 bases lining up with TRBD1. The CDR3 has 17 amino acids. Unmatched junction bases numbered 9, after V lost 1 base and J lost 4 bases. Germline assignment: CDR1 SGHTA and CDR2 FQGNSA. CDR3 bases: TGTGCCAGCAGCTTAGGACCACACCGGGACAGGGGGTACGAGCAGTACTTC. Encoded protein: CASSLGPHRDRGYEQYF.

This rearrangement joins TRBV7-2 to TRBJ2-2; 7 bases align to TRBD1. The J segment lost 3 bases and the V segment lost 1 base, leaving 2 bases of the junction unmatched. Germline CDR1 SGHTA, CDR2 FQGNSA. The CDR3 totals 15 residues. The CDR3 protein is CASSLDRGDTGELFF. DNA of the CDR3: TGTGCCAGCAGCTTAGACAGGGGAGACACCGGGGAGCTGTTTTTT.

This clonotype was detected ten times or more. This sequence joins TRBV11-3 and TRBJ2-3; maybe TRBD2 (5 bases). This CDR3 is 14 amino acids long. V lost 0 bases, J lost 1 base, and 5 bases lay in between. Germline CDR1 is SGHNT and CDR2 is YENEEA. CDR3 protein: CASSLDGGTDTQYF. The CDR3 region has the DNA TGTGCCAGCAGCTTAGACGGGGGCACAGATACGCAGTATTTT.

V gene TRBV29-1 combines with J gene TRBJ2-2, with D tentatively TRBD1 (6 bases). The CDR3 is 12 amino acids. V was pared by 7 bases and J by 4 bases, with 10 bases between. Germline CDR1 reads SQVTM; CDR2 reads ANQGSEA. The CDR3 region is CSAVGGTGELFF. CDR3 sequence (DNA): TGCAGCGCCGTAGGGGGCACCGGGGAGCTGTTTTTT.

This clonotype was counted a few times. The genes are TRBV30 and TRBJ1-6, with no clear D. Between the trimmed V and J ends, which lost 3 bases and 6 bases, there was a span of 9 bases. Germline CDR1 GTSNPN, CDR2 SVGIG (reference sequence). This CDR3 comprises 13 residues. In DNA form, the CDR3 reads TGTGCCTGGAGGGCAAGTTTTAATTCACCCCTCCACTTT. Translated, it gives CAWRASFNSPLHF. The full variable domain, completed using reference TRBV30 and TRBJ1-6, is SQTIHQWPATLVQPVGSPLSLECTVEGTSNPNLYWYRQAAGRGLQLLFYSVGIGQISSEVPQNLSASRPQDRQFILSSKKLLLSDSGFYLCAWRASFNSPLHFGNGTRLTVT.

In DNA form, the CDR3 reads TGTGCCAGCAGCAACAAAGGGCCGGGCAATCAGCCCCAGCATTTT. Protein sequence: CASSNKGPGNQPQHF. This chain links TRBV7-2 with TRBJ1-5, with D unresolved. V was cut by 5 bases and J by 2 bases, with 13 bases left in between. The CDR3 contains 15 residues. CDR1 is SGHTA, CDR2 FQGNSA, per germline.

This clonotype came up many times. The chain employs TRBV11-2 and TRBJ2-1; 7 nucleotides align to TRBD2. The germline gives CDR1 SGHAT, CDR2 FQNNGV. V trimming: 6 bases; J trimming: 0 bases; junction bases outside the gene matches: 5. The CDR3 runs 15 residues. CDR3 bases: TGTGCCAGCAGTTGGGGCGGGAGCTCCTACAATGAGCAGTTCTTC. Its protein is CASSWGGSSYNEQFF.

The rearrangement uses TRBV5-5 and TRBJ2-7; 8 positions agree with TRBD1. Trimming at V came to 4 bases and at J to 4 bases, leaving 7 bases not matched to a gene. CDR3 length equals 14 residues. Germline lookup yields CDR1 SGHKS and CDR2 YYEKEE (reference sequence). The CDR3 loop is CASSLWTGSYEQYF. The CDR3, as DNA: TGTGCCAGCAGCCTTTGGACAGGGAGTTACGAGCAGTACTTC.

The chain recombines TRBV5-1 with TRBJ1-2; TRBD1 is a possible D gene (6 bases). Germline V lookup: CDR1 SGHRS, CDR2 YFSETQ. The ends were cut back, 0 bases at V and 4 bases at J, with 13 bases in the middle. The CDR3 contains 15 residues. The CDR3 reads CASSLVDQGSYGYTF. CDR3 sequence (DNA): TGCGCCAGCAGCTTGGTTGACCAGGGGAGCTATGGCTACACCTTC.

At least ten counts were recorded for this clonotype. The CDR3 here is CASSVKTSGGGSDTQYF. CDR3 sequence (DNA): TGTGCCAGCAGCGTGAAAACTAGCGGGGGCGGGTCCGATACGCAGTATTTT. This sequence joins TRBV5-5 and TRBJ2-3, with 11 bases fitting TRBD2. Looked up from germline, CDR1 is SGHKS and CDR2 is YYEKEE (reference sequence). The CDR3 sequence is 17 residues long. Losses at the gene ends were 4 bases for V and 6 bases for J; bases not matched to a gene: 13.

This CDR3 reads CASSNVGSAEAFF. Written as DNA, the CDR3 is TGCGCCAGCAGCAACGTGGGTAGCGCTGAAGCTTTCTTT. This rearrangement joins TRBV5-1 to TRBJ1-1; unclear D gene. Between the trimmed V and J ends, which lost 4 bases and 6 bases, there was a span of 13 bases. This CDR3 has 13 residues. CDR1 is SGHRS, CDR2 YFSETQ, per germline.

This clonotype has just a few counts. The V and J genes are TRBV12-2 and TRBJ1-1; the table's D call TRBD1 went unverified against the DNA. TRBV12-2 is a recognized pseudogene. There are 12 residues in the CDR3. CDR3 bases: TGTGCAGAACAGGAGAGGGACACTGAAGCTTTCTTT. Translating it yields CAEQERDTEAFF.